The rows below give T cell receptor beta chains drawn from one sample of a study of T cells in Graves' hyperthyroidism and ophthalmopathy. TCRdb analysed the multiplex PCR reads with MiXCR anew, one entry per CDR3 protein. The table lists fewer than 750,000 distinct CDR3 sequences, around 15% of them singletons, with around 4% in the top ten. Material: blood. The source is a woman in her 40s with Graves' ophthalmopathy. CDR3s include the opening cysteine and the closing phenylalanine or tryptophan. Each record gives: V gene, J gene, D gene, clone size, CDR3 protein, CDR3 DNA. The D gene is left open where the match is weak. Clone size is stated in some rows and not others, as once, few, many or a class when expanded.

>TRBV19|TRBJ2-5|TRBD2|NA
CASSVISASGKETQYF
TGTGCCAGTAGTGTTATTAGTGCTAGCGGGAAAGAGACCCAGTACTTC
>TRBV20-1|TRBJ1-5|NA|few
CSARDGGISQPQHF
TGCAGTGCTAGAGATGGGGGGATTTCGCAGCCCCAGCATTTT
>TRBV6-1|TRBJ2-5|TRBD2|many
CASSERGWRGETQYF
TGTGCCAGCAGTGAAAGGGGTTGGCGGGGGGAGACCCAGTACTTC
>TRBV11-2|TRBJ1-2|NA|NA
CASSPPGGQDIYGYTF
TGTGCCAGCAGCCCCCCGGGCGGGCAGGACATCTATGGCTACACCTTC
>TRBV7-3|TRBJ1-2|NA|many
CASSLTPGENYGYTF
TGTGCCAGCAGCTTAACTCCGGGGGAGAACTATGGCTACACCTTC
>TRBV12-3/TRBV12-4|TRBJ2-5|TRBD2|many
CASSSRTSGTQETQYF
TGTGCCAGCAGTTCGCGGACTAGCGGGACCCAAGAGACCCAGTACTTC
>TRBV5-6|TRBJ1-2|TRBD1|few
CASSPGQGWYGYTF
TGTGCCAGCAGCCCCGGACAGGGCTGGTATGGCTACACCTTC
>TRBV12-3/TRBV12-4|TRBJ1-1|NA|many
CASSLQVPSEAFF
TGTGCCAGCAGTTTACAGGTACCCTCCGAAGCTTTCTTT
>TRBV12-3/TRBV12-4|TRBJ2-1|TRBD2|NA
CASSLGGRGEQFF
TGTGCCAGCAGTTTAGGCGGGAGGGGTGAGCAGTTCTTC
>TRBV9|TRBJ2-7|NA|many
CASSPSSGYSYEQYF
TGTGCCAGCAGCCCTTCCAGCGGGTACTCCTACGAGCAGTACTTC
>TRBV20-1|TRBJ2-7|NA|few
CSARLAHSVGEQYF
TGCAGTGCTAGGCTAGCCCATTCAGTCGGCGAGCAGTACTTC
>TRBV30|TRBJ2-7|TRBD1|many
CAWSVWTGNEQYF
TGTGCCTGGAGTGTATGGACAGGGAACGAGCAGTACTTC
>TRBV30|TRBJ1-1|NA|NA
CAWTGARAEAFF
TGTGCCTGGACAGGGGCGAGGGCTGAAGCTTTCTTT
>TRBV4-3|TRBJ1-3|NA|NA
CASSQVRDSGNTIYF
TGCGCCAGCAGCCAAGTTAGGGACTCTGGAAACACCATATATTTT
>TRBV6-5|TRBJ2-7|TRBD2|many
CASSYSPSGYEQYF
TGTGCCAGCAGTTACTCGCCTAGCGGCTACGAGCAGTACTTC
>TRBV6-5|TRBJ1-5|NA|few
CASEGESNQPQHF
TGTGCCAGCGAGGGAGAGAGCAATCAGCCCCAGCATTTT
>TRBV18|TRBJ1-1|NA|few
CASSPNDSPEAFF
TGTGCCAGCTCACCAAACGACAGCCCTGAAGCTTTCTTT
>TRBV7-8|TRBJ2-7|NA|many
CASSLDLAGQYF
TGTGCCAGCAGCTTAGATTTGGCGGGGCAGTACTTC
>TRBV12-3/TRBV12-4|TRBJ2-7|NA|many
CASSAGTAVYEQYF
TGTGCCAGCAGTGCCGGGACCGCGGTCTACGAGCAGTACTTC
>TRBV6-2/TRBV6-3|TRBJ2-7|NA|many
CASCPMDPNSYEQYF
TGTGCCAGCTGTCCCATGGACCCGAACTCCTACGAGCAGTACTTC
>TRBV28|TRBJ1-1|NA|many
CASSLTVWTEAFF
TGTGCCAGCAGTTTAACAGTCTGGACTGAAGCTTTCTTT
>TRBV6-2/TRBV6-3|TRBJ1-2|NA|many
CASSYPSGGNYGYTF
TGTGCCAGCAGTTACCCGAGTGGGGGGAACTATGGCTACACCTTC
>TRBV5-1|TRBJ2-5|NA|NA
CASSLGHGQETQYF
TGCGCCAGCAGCTTGGGGCACGGCCAAGAGACCCAGTACTTC
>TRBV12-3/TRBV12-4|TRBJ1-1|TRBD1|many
CASSSLGTDPEAFF
TGTGCCAGCAGTTCTCTGGGGACAGACCCTGAAGCTTTCTTT
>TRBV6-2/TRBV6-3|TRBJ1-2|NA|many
CASTADRADYGYTF
TGTGCCAGCACCGCGGACAGAGCAGACTATGGCTACACCTTC
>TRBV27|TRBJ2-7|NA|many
CASTLSYEQYF
TGTGCCAGCACCCTCTCCTACGAGCAGTACTTC
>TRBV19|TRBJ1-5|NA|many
CASKEFASSGHRRQPQHF
TGTGCCAGTAAAGAATTCGCCTCCTCGGGACACCGAAGGCAGCCCCAGCATTTT
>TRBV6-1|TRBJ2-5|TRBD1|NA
CASPGTARYQETQYF
TGTGCCAGCCCCGGGACAGCTCGGTACCAAGAGACCCAGTACTTC
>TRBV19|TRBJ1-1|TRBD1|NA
CASSIFGQGGWNTEAFF
TGTGCCAGTAGTATCTTCGGACAGGGGGGGTGGAACACTGAAGCTTTCTTT
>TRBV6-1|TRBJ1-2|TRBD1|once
CASGQGRDYTF
TGTGCCAGCGGACAGGGGAGGGACTACACCTTC
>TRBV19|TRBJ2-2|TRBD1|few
CASGTGDMHGELFF
TGTGCCAGCGGGACAGGGGATATGCACGGGGAGCTGTTTTTT
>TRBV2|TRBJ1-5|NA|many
CASRKEGYNQPQHF
TGTGCCAGCAGGAAGGAGGGGTACAATCAGCCCCAGCATTTT
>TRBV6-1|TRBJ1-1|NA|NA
CASSEGRPAAIAFF
TGTGCCAGCAGTGAGGGCAGGCCAGCCGCGATAGCTTTCTTT
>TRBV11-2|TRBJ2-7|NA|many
CASSLVPGPSYEQYF
TGTGCCAGCAGCTTAGTCCCAGGACCCTCCTACGAGCAGTACTTC
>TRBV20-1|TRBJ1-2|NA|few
CSARGGYGGYTF
TGCAGTGCTAGGGGGGGGTATGGAGGCTACACCTTC
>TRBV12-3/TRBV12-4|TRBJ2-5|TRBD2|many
CASSTRLAGVETQYF
TGTGCCAGCAGTACTCGACTAGCGGGAGTTGAGACCCAGTACTTC
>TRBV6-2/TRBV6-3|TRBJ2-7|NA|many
CASTDGGVYSYEQYF
TGTGCCAGCACCGATGGGGGAGTTTACTCCTACGAGCAGTACTTC
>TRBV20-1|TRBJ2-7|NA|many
CSAPGMGSAGYEQYF
TGCAGTGCCCCGGGAATGGGCAGTGCGGGCTACGAGCAGTACTTC
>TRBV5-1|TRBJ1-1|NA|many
CASSFAGRENTEAFF
TGCGCCAGCAGCTTTGCAGGACGGGAGAACACTGAAGCTTTCTTT
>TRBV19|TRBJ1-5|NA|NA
CASSIGGPPGPPNQPQHF
TGTGCCAGTAGTATTGGGGGCCCACCCGGGCCCCCTAATCAGCCCCAGCATTTT
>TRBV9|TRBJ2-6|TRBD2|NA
CASSLRLAGVYGANVLTF
TGTGCCAGCAGCTTGCGACTAGCGGGAGTCTATGGGGCCAACGTCCTGACTTTC
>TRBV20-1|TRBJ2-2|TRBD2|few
CSATRLAGNTGELFF
TGCAGTGCCACCCGACTAGCGGGGAACACCGGGGAGCTGTTTTTT
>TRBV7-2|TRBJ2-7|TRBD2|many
CASSLAAGGRARLEQYF
TGTGCCAGCAGCTTAGCAGCAGGTGGGAGGGCCCGCCTCGAGCAGTACTTC
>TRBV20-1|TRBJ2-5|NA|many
CSARPTSRQETQYF
TGCAGTGCCCGACCCACTAGCAGGCAAGAGACCCAGTACTTC
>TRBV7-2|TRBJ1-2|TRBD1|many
CASSRPGTGRGYTF
TGTGCCAGCAGCCGTCCCGGGACAGGGAGAGGCTACACCTTC
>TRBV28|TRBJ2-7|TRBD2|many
CASSFPTSGRGEQYF
TGTGCCAGCAGTTTCCCTACTAGCGGGAGGGGGGAGCAGTACTTC
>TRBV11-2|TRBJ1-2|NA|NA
CASSLMDIPGGYTF
TGTGCCAGCAGCTTAATGGATATCCCCGGTGGCTACACCTTC
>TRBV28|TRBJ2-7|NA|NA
CASRNLGNEQYF
TGTGCCAGTCGAAATCTCGGAAACGAGCAGTACTTC
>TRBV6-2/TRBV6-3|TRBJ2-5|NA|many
CASSSRTLTGETQYF
TGTGCCAGCAGTTCCCGGACACTCACGGGAGAGACCCAGTACTTC
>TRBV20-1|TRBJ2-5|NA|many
CSATTGLETQYF
TGCAGTGCTACAACAGGGTTAGAGACCCAGTACTTC
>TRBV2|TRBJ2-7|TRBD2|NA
CASAKAGDEQYF
TGTGCCAGCGCAAAAGCGGGGGACGAGCAGTACTTC
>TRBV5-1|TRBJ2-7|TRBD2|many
CASSLGNSGSHSYEQYF
TGCGCCAGCAGCCTTGGTAATAGCGGGAGCCATTCCTACGAGCAGTACTTC
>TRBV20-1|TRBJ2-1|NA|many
CSARGSRAIDEQFF
TGCAGTGCTAGAGGTAGCAGGGCCATAGATGAGCAGTTCTTC
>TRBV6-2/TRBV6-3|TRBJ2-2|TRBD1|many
CASSYDPHRGNAGELFF
TGTGCCAGCAGTTACGATCCCCACAGGGGGAACGCCGGGGAGCTGTTTTTT